This record concerns one T cell receptor (beta chain) sequence. Which antigen it targets is not known. No per-base quality is available; no much larger clone lies one base away. This entry belongs to a study of technical replicates of blood from a handful of donors (TCRdb year 2017). Counted from cysteine to phenylalanine, this CDR3 has 18 amino acids. The CDR3 DNA has 54 bases and is translated from base 1. The library was prepared using the immunoSEQ multiplex PCR assay. Drawn from immuneACCESS, this table holds only the in-frame rearrangements with V and J called that TCRdb kept. Clones are partly lost; checked studies trace under half to an unresolved V gene and leave the rest unexplained. This sample has around 80,000 clones in its table, and more than 95% of those were observed once. About 0.15% of the sample lies in the top ten.

The clonotype originates from a human donor in good health. Source material: T cells isolated from PBMCs. The chain was built from TRBV21-1 and TRBJ2-2; TRBD1 reflects the table's D call only, with no check against the DNA. TRBV21-1 is a documented pseudogene. The DNA is TGTGCCAGCAGCAAACCTCCACCGGGACAGGACAACACCGGGGAGCTGTTTTTT. The encoded protein is CASSKPPPGQDNTGELFF.